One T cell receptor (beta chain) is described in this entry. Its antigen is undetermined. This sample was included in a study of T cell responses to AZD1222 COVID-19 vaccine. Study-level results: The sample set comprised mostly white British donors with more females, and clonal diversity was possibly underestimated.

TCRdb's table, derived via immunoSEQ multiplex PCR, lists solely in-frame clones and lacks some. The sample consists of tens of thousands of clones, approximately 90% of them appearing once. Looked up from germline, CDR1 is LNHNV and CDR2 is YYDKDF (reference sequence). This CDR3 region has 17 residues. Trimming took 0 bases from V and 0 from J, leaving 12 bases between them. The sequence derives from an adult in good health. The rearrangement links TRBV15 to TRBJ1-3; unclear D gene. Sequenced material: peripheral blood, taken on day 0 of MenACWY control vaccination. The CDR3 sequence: CATSRDVLGFSGNTIYF. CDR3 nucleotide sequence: TGTGCCACCAGCAGAGATGTTTTGGGGTTCTCTGGAAACACCATATATTTT.